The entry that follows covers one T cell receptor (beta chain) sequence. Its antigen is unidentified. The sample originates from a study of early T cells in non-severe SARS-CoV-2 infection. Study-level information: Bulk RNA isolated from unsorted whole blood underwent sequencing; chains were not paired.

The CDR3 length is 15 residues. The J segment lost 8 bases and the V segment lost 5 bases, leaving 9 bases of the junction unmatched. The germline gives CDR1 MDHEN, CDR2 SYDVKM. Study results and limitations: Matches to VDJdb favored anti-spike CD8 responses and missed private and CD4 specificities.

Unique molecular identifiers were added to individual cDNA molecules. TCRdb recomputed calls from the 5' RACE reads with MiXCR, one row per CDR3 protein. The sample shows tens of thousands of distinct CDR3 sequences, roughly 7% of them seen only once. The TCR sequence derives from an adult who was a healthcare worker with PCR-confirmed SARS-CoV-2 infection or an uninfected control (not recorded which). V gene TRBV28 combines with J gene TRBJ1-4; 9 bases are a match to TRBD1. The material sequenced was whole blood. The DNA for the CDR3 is TGTGCCAGCAGTCCTATACAGGGGGCGGGCGAAAAACTGTTTTTT. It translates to CASSPIQGAGEKLFF.